Below are 18 T cell receptor beta chains sequenced from a single sample in a study of early T cells in non-severe SARS-CoV-2 infection (dated by TCRdb to the early 2020s). The library was built by means of 5' RACE. The instrument given in TCRdb is NextSeq 500. In-frame beta chains were kept once TCRdb had trimmed the public reads at Q25 with fastp and called clones with MiXCR. Identical CDR3 proteins give one entry, which carries the most common genes and DNA. The sample table shows over 75,000 distinct CDR3 sequences, and about 15% are seen once. The top ten clones comprise less than 7% of the sample. The sample comprised whole blood. These receptors came from an adult who was a healthcare worker with PCR-confirmed SARS-CoV-2 infection or an uninfected control (not recorded which).

This clonotype was found a few times. The J gene is TRBJ2-7, the V gene TRBV12-3 or TRBV12-4; 8 nucleotides agree with TRBD1. V lost 5 bases and J lost 2; bases outside the gene matches: 8. CDR3 size: 15 residues. The DNA of the CDR3 is TGTGCCAGCAGTCTCGACAGGGGCTTAACCTACGAGCAGTACTTC. As protein: CASSLDRGLTYEQYF.

This clonotype appeared many times. V gene TRBV20-1 combines with J gene TRBJ2-1; D not resolved. V lost 3 bases to trimming and J lost 3 bases, with 9 bases between them. CDR1 is DFQATT, CDR2 SNEGSKA, per germline (reference sequence). The CDR3 totals 13 residues. The CDR3 protein is CSASFSIYNEQFF. The DNA of the CDR3 is TGCAGTGCTAGTTTCTCTATCTACAATGAGCAGTTCTTC.

The chain carries TRBV20-1 and TRBJ2-5; D remains ambiguous. The CDR3 has 13 amino acids. Trimming removed 3 bases at V and 1 base at J, with 9 bases between. Germline assignment: CDR1 DFQATT and CDR2 SNEGSKA (reference sequence). CDR3 residues: CSARPWGQETQYF. In DNA form, the CDR3 reads TGCAGTGCTAGGCCCTGGGGCCAAGAGACCCAGTACTTC.

This clonotype was counted a single time. The J gene is TRBJ2-1, the V gene TRBV5-1; 7 bases agree with TRBD2. The CDR3 is 14 residues long. The germline CDR1 and CDR2 sequences are SGHRS and YFSETQ. The trim removed 4 bases at V and 6 bases at J, leaving 7 bases unmatched. CDR3 nucleotide sequence: TGCGCCAGCAGCCCGAGGACTAGTAGCAATGAGCAGTTCTTC. It yields the protein CASSPRTSSNEQFF.

This clonotype was picked up many times. The chain couples TRBV7-9 to TRBJ1-3; 7 bases map to TRBD1. The CDR3 length is 13 residues. V trimming: 8 bases; J trimming: 4 bases; junction bases outside the gene matches: 5. Germline V CDR1 and CDR2: SEHNR, FQNEAQ (reference sequence). The CDR3, as DNA: TGTGCCAGCCTACCAGGGGGAGGAAACACCATATATTTT. This gives the protein CASLPGGGNTIYF.

This clonotype was counted at least ten times. The V and J genes are TRBV7-9 and TRBJ2-1; D not certain. Germline V lookup: CDR1 SEHNR, CDR2 FQNEAQ (reference sequence). V was pared by 0 bases and J by 3 bases, with 6 bases between. The CDR3 spans 14 residues. The chain's CDR3 is CASSLATDYNEQFF. The DNA for the CDR3 is TGTGCCAGCAGCTTAGCGACCGACTACAATGAGCAGTTCTTC.

This clonotype turned up a few times. The CDR3 region is CASSQANRGVETQYF. DNA for the CDR3: TGCGCCAGCAGCCAAGCCAACAGGGGGGTAGAGACCCAGTACTTC. V and J are TRBV4-1 and TRBJ2-5; 8 bases agree with TRBD1. CDR1 MGHRA and CDR2 YSYEKL come from the germline V gene. The CDR3 extends over 15 amino acids. V lost 1 base, J lost 4 bases, and 5 bases stayed unmatched.

The chain carries TRBV9 and TRBJ2-1; 8 bases match TRBD1. CDR3 size: 15 residues. V lost 1 base, J lost 7 bases, and 7 bases stayed unmatched. Germline values: CDR1 SGDLS, CDR2 YYNGEE. As DNA, the CDR3 is TGTGCCAGCAGCGTATCTAGTCGGACAGGGAATGAGCAGTTCTTC. Amino acid sequence: CASSVSSRTGNEQFF.

The V gene is TRBV6-2 or TRBV6-3, the J gene TRBJ2-2, with a tentative D call TRBD1 (6 bases). CDR3 length equals 14 residues. V was trimmed by 6 bases and J by 4 bases, leaving 12 bases between them. Germline V gene sequence: CDR1 MNHEY, CDR2 SVGEGT. In DNA form, the CDR3 reads TGTGCCAGCAGCGACAGGACCCCCACCGGGGAGCTGTTTTTT. This sequence encodes CASSDRTPTGELFF.

This clonotype was recorded a few times. The chain is built from TRBV7-2 and TRBJ2-7, with TRBD2 identical over 9 bases. Germline-derived CDR1 and CDR2 are SGHTA and FQGNSA. The CDR3 runs to 17 residues. J gave up 2 bases and V 3 bases, and 11 bases lay outside the gene matches. The CDR3 loop is CASSFLAGTISAYEQYF. The CDR3 nucleotides read TGTGCCAGCAGCTTTCTAGCGGGGACTATCTCAGCCTACGAGCAGTACTTC.

This clonotype appeared a few times. This chain connects TRBV5-1 to TRBJ2-1; TRBD1 is a possible D gene (5 bases). V gave up 0 bases and J gave up 0 bases, with 10 bases separating them. The CDR3 extends over 16 amino acids. CDR1 SGHRS and CDR2 YFSETQ come from the germline V gene. The CDR3: CASSLGSGYSYNEQFF. The CDR3 bases are TGCGCCAGCAGCTTGGGATCAGGGTACTCCTACAATGAGCAGTTCTTC.

The V and J genes are TRBV12-3 or TRBV12-4 and TRBJ2-5, with TRBD2 as a possible D gene (6 bases). Trimming cost V 7 bases and J 5 bases, with 17 bases left between them. The CDR3 is made up of 14 amino acids. CDR3 region: CASTHRGGMETQYF. The CDR3 DNA reads as TGTGCCAGCACACATCGGGGCGGGATGGAGACCCAGTACTTC.

A few counts support this clonotype. The genes are TRBV12-3 or TRBV12-4 and TRBJ2-1; D possibly corresponds to TRBD2 (5 bases). This CDR3 is 15 amino acids long. Trimming removed 2 bases from V and 0 bases from J, with 8 bases in between. CDR3 amino acids: CASSLRRSSYNEQFF. The CDR3 nucleotides are TGTGCCAGCAGTTTAAGGAGGAGCTCCTACAATGAGCAGTTCTTC.

This clonotype was seen a handful of times. This chain links TRBV4-3 with TRBJ2-3, with 12 bases identical to TRBD2. CDR3 length: 15 amino acids. V shed 4 bases and J 6 bases; nucleotides not matched to a gene: 5. The V gene's germline CDR1 is LGHNA and CDR2 YSLEER. CDR3 in DNA: TGCGCCAGCAGCCCAGGGACTAGCGGGCGTGATACGCAGTATTTT. Translated: CASSPGTSGRDTQYF.

The V call is TRBV30, the J call TRBJ2-7; D remains unclear. CDR3 length equals 13 residues. V gave up 0 bases and J gave up 1 base, with 7 bases separating them. Germline assignment: CDR1 GTSNPN and CDR2 SVGIG (reference sequence). The CDR3 nucleotides read TGTGCCTGGAGTGTGTCAGGTTCCTACGAGCAGTACTTC. It encodes CAWSVSGSYEQYF. Full variable domain (outside the CDR3, taken from reference TRBV30 and TRBJ2-7): SQTIHQWPATLVQPVGSPLSLECTVEGTSNPNLYWYRQAAGRGLQLLFYSVGIGQISSEVPQNLSASRPQDRQFILSSKKLLLSDSGFYLCAWSVSGSYEQYFGPGTRLTVT.

V gene TRBV10-3 combines with J gene TRBJ2-4; 7 bases map to TRBD2. J lost 0 bases, V lost 0 bases, and 8 bases had no gene match. The length of the CDR3 is 18 residues. CDR1 and CDR2 from the germline V gene are ENHRY and SYGVKD. This CDR3 reads CAISESNGRILAKNIQYF. The DNA for the CDR3 is TGTGCCATCAGTGAGTCGAACGGGAGGATACTAGCCAAAAACATTCAGTACTTC.

This clonotype was counted a few times. The chain has TRBV27 and TRBJ2-1; 7 nucleotides align to TRBD2. Germline-derived CDR1 and CDR2 are MNHEY and SMNVEV (reference sequence). The junction had 7 bases not matched to a gene; V was cut back by 6 bases and J by 5 bases. The CDR3 contains 14 residues. CDR3 coding DNA: TGTGCCAGCAGGCCGCGGGGGTTCCACAATGAGCAGTTCTTC. Protein product: CASRPRGFHNEQFF.

V usage is TRBV11-2 and J usage is TRBJ1-6, with D unclear. The V gene's germline CDR1 is SGHAT and CDR2 FQNNGV. V lost 1 base, J lost 13 bases, and 11 bases lay in between. This CDR3 is 13 amino acids long. This CDR3 is CASSLGSVAPLHF. The CDR3 DNA reads as TGTGCCAGCAGCTTAGGATCGGTTGCTCCCCTCCACTTT.